Listed here are 16 T cell receptor beta chains from one sample, sequenced in a study of a mutant IDH1 vaccine in newly diagnosed glioma. Their antigens remain unidentified. The time point is: week 11, during vaccination. Topical imiquimod was applied with each vaccine dose, which held 300 ug of mutant IDH1 20-mer peptide. Using immunoSEQ multiplex PCR, the repertoire was profiled, and TCRdb retains in-frame clones only, with some absent. Among fewer than 150,000 clones listed, almost 90% were seen once. Source: PBMCs, taken from a glioma patient whose treatment included an IDH1 peptide vaccine. These receptors all stem from a woman aged 50 to 60 with glioma.

This clone was detected once. The rearrangement uses TRBV19 and TRBJ2-2; TRBD1 aligns across 8 bases. V lost 9 bases to trimming and J lost 0 bases; unmatched junction nucleotides: 18. Germline V gene lookup returns CDR1 LNHDA and CDR2 SQIVND (reference sequence). This CDR3 region has 19 residues. The DNA for the CDR3 is TGTGCCAGGACTTTAGGACAGGGCGATACCCGGACGAACACCGGGGAGCTGTTTTTT. It codes for CARTLGQGDTRTNTGELFF.

This chain joins TRBV27 and TRBJ2-7, with TRBD2 identical over 7 bases. The germline gives CDR1 MNHEY, CDR2 SMNVEV (reference sequence). The CDR3 has 14 amino acids. V dropped 5 bases and J dropped 5; count of bases not matched to a gene: 9. CDR3: CASSDSGKRNEQYF. For the CDR3, the DNA is TGTGCCAGCAGTGACAGCGGGAAAAGAAACGAGCAGTACTTC.

V gene TRBV19 combines with J gene TRBJ2-1; 8 nucleotides line up with TRBD1. V was clipped by 2 bases and J by 5 bases; unmatched bases: 8. CDR1 and CDR2 (germline): LNHDA, SQIVND (reference sequence). The CDR3 is 16 amino acids. CDR3 coding DNA: TGTGCCAGTAGTATACCCTCCGGGACAGGTGACAATGAGCAGTTCTTC. It encodes CASSIPSGTGDNEQFF.

The J gene is TRBJ2-2, the V gene TRBV9; D uncertain. The CDR3 extends over 15 amino acids. The germline CDR1 and CDR2 sequences are SGDLS and YYNGEE. With 3 bases removed from V and 3 bases from J, the gap between germline ends came to 12 bases. CDR3 in DNA: TGTGCCAGCAGCGGGAGCAGGACCTACACCGGGGAGCTGTTTTTT. It translates to CASSGSRTYTGELFF.

The rearrangement joins TRBV5-1 to TRBJ1-6; TRBD1 might be the D (5 bases). Germline assignment: CDR1 SGHRS and CDR2 YFSETQ. V was trimmed by 8 bases and J by 7 bases, leaving 13 bases between them. The CDR3 totals 13 residues. The CDR3 protein is CASTPGRNSPLHF. CDR3 DNA sequence: TGCGCCAGTACACCGGGACGGAATTCACCCCTCCACTTT.

The rearrangement joins TRBV2 to TRBJ1-1; TRBD1 matches at 7 bases. Germline trimming cut 4 bases from V and 2 bases from J; bases unmatched to any gene: 4. This CDR3 is 14 amino acids long. Per germline, CDR1 SNHLY and CDR2 FYNNEI. CDR3 protein: CASSVQGTNTEAFF. The DNA for the CDR3 is TGTGCCAGCAGTGTACAGGGGACCAACACTGAAGCTTTCTTT.

The chain recombines TRBV27 with TRBJ2-1; TRBD2 matches 13 bases. Germline CDR1 reads MNHEY; CDR2 reads SMNVEV (reference sequence). The CDR3 runs 15 residues. V trimming: 6 bases; J trimming: 8 bases; junction bases outside the gene matches: 7. The CDR3 region is CASSPHGLAGDEQFF. CDR3 nucleotides: TGTGCCAGCAGCCCCCATGGACTAGCGGGAGATGAGCAGTTCTTC.

The rearrangement links TRBV10-3 to TRBJ1-2, with a possible D match to TRBD1 (5 bases). Germline V gene data show CDR1 as ENHRY and CDR2 as SYGVKD. This CDR3 has 13 amino acids. Trimming left V 0 bases short and J 6 bases short, with 8 bases between. Written as DNA, the CDR3 is TGTGCCATCAGTGAGTCGACAGCAAATGGCTACACCTTC. It codes for CAISESTANGYTF.

The gene calls are TRBV7-9 and TRBJ2-4; 11 bases map to TRBD2. The CDR3 covers 17 residues. With V trimmed by 5 bases and J by 1 base, 7 bases remained unmatched. Per germline, CDR1 SEHNR and CDR2 FQNEAQ (reference sequence). CDR3 bases: TGTGCCAGCAGCCCCTTAGCGGGAGGGCCGGCCAAAAACATTCAGTACTTC. This translates into CASSPLAGGPAKNIQYF.

The V and J genes are TRBV7-2 and TRBJ2-2; D is unclear. This CDR3 is built from 11 residues. Germline CDR1 is SGHTA and CDR2 is FQGNSA. The ends were cut back, 7 bases at V and 8 bases at J, with 8 bases in the middle. The CDR3 is CASTYGGELFF. CDR3 coding DNA: TGTGCCAGCACCTATGGGGGGGAGCTGTTTTTT.

The rearrangement joins TRBV6-1 to TRBJ2-1; unclear D gene. The CDR3 contains 11 residues. Trimming left V 3 bases short and J 6 bases short, with 3 bases between. CDR1 and CDR2 (germline): MNHNS, SASEGT. The CDR3 loop is CASSEGNEQFF. In nucleotides, the CDR3 is TGTGCCAGCAGTGAGGGCAATGAGCAGTTCTTC.

This clone was found once. The V and J genes are TRBV7-9 and TRBJ2-3; possibly TRBD1 for D (6 bases). V gave up 4 bases and J gave up 1 base, with 12 bases separating them. Per the germline V gene, CDR1 is SEHNR and CDR2 is FQNEAQ (reference sequence). This CDR3 has 15 amino acids. CDR3 sequence reads: CASSSPGHGTDTQYF. CDR3 DNA: TGTGCCAGCAGCTCACCGGGACACGGCACAGATACGCAGTATTTT.

The chain's CDR3 is CASSEGSGSNEQFF. The CDR3 coding sequence is TGTGCCAGCAGTGAAGGGTCTGGATCCAATGAGCAGTTCTTC. The J gene is TRBJ2-1, the V gene TRBV6-1; D call uncertain. CDR1 is MNHNS, CDR2 SASEGT, per germline. This CDR3 comprises 14 residues. V was cut by 1 base and J by 6 bases, with 10 bases left in between.

This chain uses TRBV4-1 with TRBJ1-2; TRBD1 matches at 7 bases. Looked up from germline, CDR1 is MGHRA and CDR2 is YSYEKL. V shed 1 base, J shed 4 bases, and the junction held 9 bases outside the gene matches. The length of the CDR3 is 16 residues. CDR3 bases: TGCGCCAGCAGCCAAGCGTTCTCACAGGGGTTCTATGGCTACACCTTC. Its translation is CASSQAFSQGFYGYTF.

The chain is built from TRBV28 and TRBJ1-4; TRBD1 aligns across 7 bases. Germline loops: CDR1 MDHEN, CDR2 SYDVKM. V lost 5 bases to trimming and J lost 4 bases; unmatched junction nucleotides: 10. This CDR3 has 16 residues. The CDR3 loop reads CASSTPGRGGNEKLFF. The CDR3 nucleotides read TGTGCCAGCAGTACCCCCGGCAGGGGGGGTAATGAAAAACTGTTTTTT.

V and J are TRBV28 and TRBJ2-1; D is ambiguous. This CDR3 spans 14 amino acids. Germline CDR1 reads MDHEN; CDR2 reads SYDVKM. V was pared by 6 bases and J by 9 bases, with 18 bases between. DNA for the CDR3: TGTGCCAGCAGCCACACACGCGACCATCTTGAGCAGTTCTTC. Protein: CASSHTRDHLEQFF.